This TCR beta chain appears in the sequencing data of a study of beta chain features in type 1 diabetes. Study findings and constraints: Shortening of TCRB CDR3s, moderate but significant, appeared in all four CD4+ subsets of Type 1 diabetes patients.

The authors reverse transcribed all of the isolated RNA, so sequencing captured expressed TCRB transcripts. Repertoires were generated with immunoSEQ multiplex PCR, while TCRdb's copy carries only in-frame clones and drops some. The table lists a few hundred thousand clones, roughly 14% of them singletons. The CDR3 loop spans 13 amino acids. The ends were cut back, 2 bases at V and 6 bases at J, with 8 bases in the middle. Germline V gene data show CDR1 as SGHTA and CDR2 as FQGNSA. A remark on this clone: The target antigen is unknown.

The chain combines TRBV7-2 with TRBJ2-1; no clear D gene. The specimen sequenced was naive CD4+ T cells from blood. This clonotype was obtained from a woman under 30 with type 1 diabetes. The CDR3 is CASSLIQFNEQFF. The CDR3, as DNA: TGTGCCAGCAGCTTAATTCAGTTCAATGAGCAGTTCTTC.